Listed below are T cell receptor beta chains from one sample, sequenced in a study of ipilimumab plus nivolumab after autologous stem cell transplantation. The table came from immunoSEQ multiplex PCR; TCRdb's copy has only in-frame clones and leaves some out. This sample has 77,000 or so clones, with 65% to 85% found just once. Specimen: PBMCs, collected in a trial of ipilimumab plus nivolumab as post-transplant consolidation. The source is a male donor with diffuse large B-cell lymphoma. Each CDR3 is given with its conserved first and last residue. A D gene is named only where the DNA matches it firmly. Rows may omit the clone size; those that give it use once, few, many or a size class.

TGTGCCAGCTCACCAGGGACTAGCGGGGGCACTAGCACAGATACGCAGTATTTT	CASSPGTSGGTSTDTQYF	NA	TRBJ2-3	TRBD2	TRBV18
TGTGCCAGCTCACCACCGGACAGGGCTAACTATGGCTACACCTTC	CASSPPDRANYGYTF	NA	TRBJ1-2	TRBD1	TRBV18
TGCGCCAGCAGCTTACTTACCGGGACCGACGGAGCTTTCTTT	CASSLLTGTDGAFF	once	TRBJ1-1	NA	TRBV5-1
TGTGCCAGCAGCTTAGGTGGGAAGGGTAATGAAAAACTGTTTTTT	CASSLGGKGNEKLFF	NA	TRBJ1-4	NA	TRBV11-2
TGTGCCAGCAGCTTACAAGGGAGAAACACTGAAGCTTTCTTT	CASSLQGRNTEAFF	NA	TRBJ1-1	NA	TRBV7-9
TGCGCCAGCAGCCGGAGGGACACCAGCACAGATACGCAGTATTTT	CASSRRDTSTDTQYF	NA	TRBJ2-3	NA	TRBV5-1
TGTGCCAGGTTACCCCTATTCAGGGTGGAGGAGACCCAGTACTTC	CARLPLFRVEETQYF	NA	TRBJ2-5	NA	TRBV21-1
TGTGCCAGCTCCCCAGACAGCTACGAGCAGTACTTC	CASSPDSYEQYF	NA	TRBJ2-7	NA	TRBV18
TGTGCCAGCAGCTTGAGGTACGAGCAGTACTTC	CASSLRYEQYF	NA	TRBJ2-7	NA	TRBV2
TGTGCCAGCTCACCAGTTACAGGGGGAAATTCACCCCTCCACTTT	CASSPVTGGNSPLHF	NA	TRBJ1-6	TRBD1	TRBV18
TGCGCCAGCAGCTTGTCCGCAGGGGATACAGATACGCAGTATTTT	CASSLSAGDTDTQYF	NA	TRBJ2-3	NA	TRBV5-1
TGCGCCAGCAGCGGGCTAGGGGAGGCTGAGCAGTTCTTC	CASSGLGEAEQFF	NA	TRBJ2-1	NA	TRBV4-1
TGTGCCTCTCCTCCTAGGAGGGCGCCAAACACCGGGGAGCTGTTTTTT	CASPPRRAPNTGELFF	few	TRBJ2-2	NA	TRBV7-9
TGTGCCAGCACTCGAACAGGGAACACTGAAGCTTTCTTT	CASTRTGNTEAFF	NA	TRBJ1-1	NA	TRBV6-5
TGTGCCAGCAGCTTAGCGGGGACAACTACTGAAGCTTTCTTT	CASSLAGTTTEAFF	NA	TRBJ1-1	NA	TRBV7-6
TGTGCCAGCAGTGGATCTGACCGGGCCCAGCCCCAGCATTTT	CASSGSDRAQPQHF	few	TRBJ1-5	NA	TRBV2
TGTGCCTGGAGTATCCGGGGGTATGAAAAACTGTTTTTT	CAWSIRGYEKLFF	NA	TRBJ1-4	NA	TRBV30
TGTGCCAGCAGCTCCCGTAATGAGCAGTTCTTC	CASSSRNEQFF	NA	TRBJ2-1	NA	TRBV9
TGCGCCAGCAGAAACAGGGGGGTCACAGATACGCAGTATTTT	CASRNRGVTDTQYF	NA	TRBJ2-3	TRBD1	TRBV5-1
TGCGCCAGCAGCCCCTACAGATATGGCTACACCTTC	CASSPYRYGYTF	NA	TRBJ1-2	NA	TRBV5-1
TGTGCCAGCAGGGTAGCGGGACCTCCCTCGTCTTATGGCTACACCTTC	CASRVAGPPSSYGYTF	NA	TRBJ1-2	NA	TRBV5-4
TGTGCCAGCAGTCCCTTATTGCAGGGGGCACGGGAGACCCAGTACTTC	CASSPLLQGARETQYF	NA	TRBJ2-5	TRBD1	TRBV28
TGTGCCAGCTCCCTTTTCGGACTTAACTATGGCTACACCTTC	CASSLFGLNYGYTF	NA	TRBJ1-2	NA	TRBV5-6
TGTGCCAGCAGCTCTTCAATCACCGGGGAGCTGTTTTTT	CASSSSITGELFF	once	TRBJ2-2	NA	TRBV7-3
TGTGCCAGCAGTGTGATGGGGGCAGGTGGCTACACCTTC	CASSVMGAGGYTF	NA	TRBJ1-2	NA	TRBV6-1
TGTGCCAGCTCACCGCGGACAGGGGCTGATGAGCAGTTCTTC	CASSPRTGADEQFF	NA	TRBJ2-1	TRBD1	TRBV18
TGTGCCAGCAGCTCCAACCCGGGACAGGGGGCAGGGCGTAACTATGGCTACACCTTC	CASSSNPGQGAGRNYGYTF	NA	TRBJ1-2	TRBD1	TRBV9
TGTGCCAGTAAAGCTAGCGGCCCAGATACGCAGTATTTT	CASKASGPDTQYF	NA	TRBJ2-3	TRBD2	TRBV19
TGTGCCAGCAGCTTAGCCGGGGCGACCTACGAGCAGTACTTC	CASSLAGATYEQYF	once	TRBJ2-7	NA	TRBV13
TGCAGTGCTAGCGGGGTTAATGAGCAGTTCTTC	CSASGVNEQFF	NA	TRBJ2-1	NA	TRBV20-1
TGTGCCAGCAGTTATCAGCCTAGCGGGGACCAAGAGACCCAGTACTTC	CASSYQPSGDQETQYF	NA	TRBJ2-5	TRBD2	TRBV6-6
TGTGCCAGCAGTAGGACAGGGAGTGTCGAAGCTTTCTTT	CASSRTGSVEAFF	NA	TRBJ1-1	TRBD1	TRBV6-5
TGTGCCAGCTCTCCAGGGCCCTCCACTGGCTACACCTTC	CASSPGPSTGYTF	once	TRBJ1-2	NA	TRBV7-9
TGCAGCGTCACCGGGACAGGGACCTATGGCTACACCTTC	CSVTGTGTYGYTF	NA	TRBJ1-2	TRBD1	TRBV29-1
TGTGCCAGCCGATCCGCGGGGGCTAATGAAAAACTGTTTTTT	CASRSAGANEKLFF	NA	TRBJ1-4	NA	TRBV27
TGCGCCAGCAGCTTGCGCCAGGGTCGTTACAATGAGCAGTTCTTC	CASSLRQGRYNEQFF	NA	TRBJ2-1	NA	TRBV5-1